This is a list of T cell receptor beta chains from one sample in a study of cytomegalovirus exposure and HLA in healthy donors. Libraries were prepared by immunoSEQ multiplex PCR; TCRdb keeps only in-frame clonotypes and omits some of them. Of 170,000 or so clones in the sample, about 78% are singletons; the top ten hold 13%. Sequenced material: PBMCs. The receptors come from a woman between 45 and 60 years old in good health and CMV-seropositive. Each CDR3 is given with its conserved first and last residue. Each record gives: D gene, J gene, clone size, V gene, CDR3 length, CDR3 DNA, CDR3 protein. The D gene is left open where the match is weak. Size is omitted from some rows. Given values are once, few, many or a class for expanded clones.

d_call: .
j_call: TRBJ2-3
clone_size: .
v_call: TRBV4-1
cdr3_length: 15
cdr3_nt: TGCGCCAGCAGCCAATTTCTAGGGGATACAGATACGCAGTATTTT
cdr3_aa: CASSQFLGDTDTQYF

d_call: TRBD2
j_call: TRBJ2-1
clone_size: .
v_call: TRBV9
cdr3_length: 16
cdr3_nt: TGTGCCAGCAGCTCAGGGACTAGCGGGGGATTCAATGAGCAGTTCTTC
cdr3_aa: CASSSGTSGGFNEQFF

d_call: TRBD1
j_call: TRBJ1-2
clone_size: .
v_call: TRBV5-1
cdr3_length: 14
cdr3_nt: TGCGCCAGCAGCGACGGGACAGGGGGGTATGGCTACACCTTC
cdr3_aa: CASSDGTGGYGYTF

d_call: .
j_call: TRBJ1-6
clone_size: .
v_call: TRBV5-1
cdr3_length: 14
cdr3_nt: TGCGCCAGCAGCTTGGACAGGGTGATGGAGCCCTTCCACTTT
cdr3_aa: CASSLDRVMEPFHF

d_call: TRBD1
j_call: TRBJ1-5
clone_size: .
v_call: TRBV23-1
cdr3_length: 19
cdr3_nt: TGCGCCAGCAGTCAATCGAGGCCGACAGGGGTTGGCAGCAATCAGCCCCAGCATTTT
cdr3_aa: CASSQSRPTGVGSNQPQHF

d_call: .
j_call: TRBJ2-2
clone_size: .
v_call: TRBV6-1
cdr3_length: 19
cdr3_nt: TGTGCCAGCAGTGAATTTGTTGTTGGCAGGTACGCGAACACCGGGGAGCTGTTTTTT
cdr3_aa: CASSEFVVGRYANTGELFF

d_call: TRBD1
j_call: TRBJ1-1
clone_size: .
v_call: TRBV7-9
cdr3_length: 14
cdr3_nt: TGTGCCAGCAGCTCCACAGGGGGCTCGGCTGAAGCTTTCTTT
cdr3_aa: CASSSTGGSAEAFF

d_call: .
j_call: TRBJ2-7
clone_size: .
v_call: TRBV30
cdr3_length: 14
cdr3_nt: TGTGCCTGGAGCGCGGGACGGGGGACCTACGAGCAGTACTTC
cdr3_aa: CAWSAGRGTYEQYF

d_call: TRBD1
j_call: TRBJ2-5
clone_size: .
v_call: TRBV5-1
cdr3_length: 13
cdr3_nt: TGCGCCACTTCAACAGGGGCCGGGGAGACCCAGTACTTC
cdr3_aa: CATSTGAGETQYF

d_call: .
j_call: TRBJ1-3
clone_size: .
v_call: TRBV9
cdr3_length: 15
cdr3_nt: TGTGCCAGCAGCGTATCGGGACTCCAGGGAAACACCATATATTTT
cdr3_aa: CASSVSGLQGNTIYF

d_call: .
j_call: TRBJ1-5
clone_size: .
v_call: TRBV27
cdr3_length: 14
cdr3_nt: TGTGCCAGCAGCAACCGAGGAGGGATGCAGCCCCAGCATTTT
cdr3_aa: CASSNRGGMQPQHF

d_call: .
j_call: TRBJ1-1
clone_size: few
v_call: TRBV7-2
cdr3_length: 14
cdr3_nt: TGTGCCAGCAGCCTGACCTTGAGGGACACTGAAGCTTTCTTT
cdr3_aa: CASSLTLRDTEAFF

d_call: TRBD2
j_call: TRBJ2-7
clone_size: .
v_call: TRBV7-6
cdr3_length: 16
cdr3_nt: TGTGCCAGCAGCTCAGCCTCTAGCGGGGGTAACTACGAGCAGTACTTC
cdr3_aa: CASSSASSGGNYEQYF

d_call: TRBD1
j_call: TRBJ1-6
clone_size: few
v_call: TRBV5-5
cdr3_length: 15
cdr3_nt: TGTGCCAGCAGCTTTATTGGGACAGGGAACTCACCCCTCCACTTT
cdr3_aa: CASSFIGTGNSPLHF

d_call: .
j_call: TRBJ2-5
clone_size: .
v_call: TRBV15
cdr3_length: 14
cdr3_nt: TGTGCCACCAGCAGTCGGGGAGGGGGAGAGACCCAGTACTTC
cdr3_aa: CATSSRGGGETQYF